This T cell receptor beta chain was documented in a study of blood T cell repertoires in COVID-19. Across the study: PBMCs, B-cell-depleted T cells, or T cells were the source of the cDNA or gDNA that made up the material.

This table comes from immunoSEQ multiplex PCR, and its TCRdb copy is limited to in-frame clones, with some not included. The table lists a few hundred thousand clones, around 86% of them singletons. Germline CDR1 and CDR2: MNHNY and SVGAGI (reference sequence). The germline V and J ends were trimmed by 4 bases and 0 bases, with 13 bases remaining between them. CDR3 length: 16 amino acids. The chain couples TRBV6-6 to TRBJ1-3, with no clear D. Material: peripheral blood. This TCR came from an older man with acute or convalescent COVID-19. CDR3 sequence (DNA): TGTGCCAGCAGTTGGCCGTCCACCCTCTCTGGAAACACCATATATTTT. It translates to CASSWPSTLSGNTIYF.